What follows are 23 T cell receptor beta chains derived from one specimen sequenced in a study of breast tumors, draining lymph nodes, adjacent tissues. TCRdb re-analysed the multiplex PCR reads in MiXCR, keeping a single row per CDR3 protein. The sample holds 150,000 to 200,000 distinct CDR3 sequences, roughly 30% seen once. Breast cancer patients provided tissue from their axillary draining lymph nodes. Sequenced material: axillary lymph node tissue. The receptors were sampled from a female donor with breast cancer. Some clones in this sample may be carry-over from other donors' samples.

This clonotype was counted ten times or more. The chain joins TRBV10-2 to TRBJ2-3; 8 nucleotides match TRBD1. CDR1 is WSHSY, CDR2 SAAADI, per germline. The J segment lost 0 bases and the V segment lost 2 bases, leaving 7 bases of the junction unmatched. This CDR3 is built from 17 residues. For the CDR3, the DNA is TGCGCCAGCAGTGAGACCGGGACAGGACTTAGCACAGATACGCAGTATTTT. The encoded protein is CASSETGTGLSTDTQYF.

This clonotype showed up many times. The V call is TRBV2, the J call TRBJ2-2, with TRBD2 matching over 7 bases. J was trimmed by 7 bases and V by 5 bases; bases with no gene match: 7. Per the germline V gene, CDR1 is SNHLY and CDR2 is FYNNEI. The CDR3 is 14 amino acids. The CDR3 DNA follows: TGTGCCAGCAGTCGGGGGAGGGCCGGCGGGGAGCTGTTTTTT. Its translation is CASSRGRAGGELFF. Drawing the rest from reference TRBV2 and TRBJ2-2, the complete variable domain is EPEVTQTPSHQVTQMGQEVILRCVPISNHLYFYWYRQILGQKVEFLVSFYNNEISEKSEIFDDQFSVERPDGSNFTLKIRSTKLEDSAMYFCASSRGRAGGELFFGEGSRLTVL.

Ten or more counts support this clonotype. The chain couples TRBV10-2 to TRBJ2-3, with D unclear. Trimming shortened V by 8 bases and J by 3 bases, and 6 bases separated the two germline ends. Germline V gene data show CDR1 as WSHSY and CDR2 as SAAADI. The CDR3 contains 11 residues. CDR3 in DNA: TGCGCCAGCTGGGAAACAGATACGCAGTATTTT. Protein sequence: CASWETDTQYF.

This clonotype showed up just a few times. CDR3 coding DNA: TGTGCCAGCAGTTCCTCACTAGCGGGAGAAAGGGATACGCAGTATTTT. Translating it yields CASSSSLAGERDTQYF. This chain joins TRBV28 and TRBJ2-3, with 11 bases identical to TRBD2. The CDR3 runs 16 residues. V was pared by 4 bases and J by 6 bases, with 9 bases of the junction left unmatched. Germline CDR1 reads MDHEN; CDR2 reads SYDVKM.

This clonotype was picked up a small number of times. One base away lies a much larger clone, so this may be a sequencing read error. The chain recombines TRBV6-6 with TRBJ2-7, with D perhaps matching TRBD1 or TRBD2 (5 bases each). V dropped 5 bases and J dropped 0 bases, with 17 bases sitting between them. The CDR3 is made up of 16 amino acids. Per germline, CDR1 MNHNY and CDR2 SVGAGI (reference sequence). The CDR3 spells CASSHNRGRSSYEQYF. CDR3 DNA sequence: TGTGCCAGCAGTCATAACCGGGGACGGAGCTCCTACGAGCAGTACTTC.

A note on this clonotype: A much larger clone differs from this one at a single base, so this may be a read error. V usage is TRBV6-5 and J usage is TRBJ1-2; D call uncertain. The germline gives CDR1 MNHEY, CDR2 SVGAGI. CDR3 length: 14 amino acids. V was pared by 5 bases and J by 4 bases, with 14 bases between. The CDR3 here is CASSHSGTAYGYTF. CDR3 nucleotides: TGTGCCAGCAGTCATAGCGGAACAGCCTATGGCTACACCTTC.

This CDR3 is CASSLLGGEKLFF. The CDR3 nucleotides read TGTGCCAGCAGCTTACTGGGAGGTGAAAAACTGTTTTTT. The J gene is TRBJ1-4, the V gene TRBV7-9; D is undetermined. The germline V gene has CDR1 SEHNR and CDR2 FQNEAQ (reference sequence). V was pared by 2 bases and J by 7 bases, with 8 bases between. CDR3 length equals 13 residues.

V and J are TRBV30 and TRBJ1-1, with D hard to call. Per the germline V gene, CDR1 is GTSNPN and CDR2 is SVGIG (reference sequence). This CDR3 spans 13 amino acids. Trimming shortened V by 0 bases and J by 0 bases, and 5 bases separated the two germline ends. CDR3 amino acids: CAWSVEVNTEAFF. CDR3 coding DNA: TGTGCCTGGAGTGTAGAGGTGAACACTGAAGCTTTCTTT.

The CDR3 region is CASSWDRVRKGSNQPQHF. The CDR3 region has the DNA TGTGCCAGCAGCTGGGACAGGGTCCGCAAGGGGAGCAATCAGCCCCAGCATTTT. This chain joins TRBV7-9 and TRBJ1-5; the match to TRBD1 covers 9 bases. This CDR3 spans 18 amino acids. The J segment lost 1 base and the V segment lost 4 bases, leaving 11 bases of the junction unmatched. In germline, CDR1 is SEHNR, CDR2 FQNEAQ (reference sequence).

Notes on this clonotype: At one boundary the junction diverges from the germline segment, which might be a read error. CDR3 sequence reads: CSVVVEGAPNQPQHF. DNA for the CDR3: TGCAGCGTTGTAGTAGAAGGAGCGCCTAATCAGCCTCAGCATTTT. V is TRBV29-1 and J is TRBJ1-5; no clear D gene. Germline loops: CDR1 SQVTM, CDR2 ANQGSEA. The CDR3 has 15 residues.

This clonotype showed up many times. The junction and the germline gene differ at one end; a read error may be behind it. The chain joins TRBV7-7 to TRBJ2-2; 15 nucleotides align to TRBD2. CDR1 and CDR2 (germline): SSHAT, FNYEAQ (reference sequence). This CDR3 comprises 17 residues. The CDR3 loop is CASRRTSGGAGTGELFF. DNA of the CDR3: TGTGCTAGCAGACGGACTAGCGGGGGGGCCGGCACCGGGGAGCTGTTTTTT.

The sample holds a few counts of this clonotype. Relative to the germline gene, one junction end is altered; a read error may explain this. The chain has TRBV15 and TRBJ2-1, with 10 bases aligning to TRBD2. This CDR3 has 15 residues. The germline CDR1 and CDR2 sequences are LNHNV and YYDKDF (reference sequence). In nucleotides, the CDR3 is TGTGCCACCAGCCCGGAGCGGGGGGGCCTGGATGAGCAGCTCTTC. Translation: CATSPERGGLDEQLF.

This clonotype came up many times. The chain joins TRBV7-8 to TRBJ2-7; TRBD1 agrees at 8 bases. There are 12 residues in the CDR3. V gave up 9 bases and J gave up 3 bases; unmatched junction bases: 4. Germline CDR1 and CDR2: SGHVS and FQNEAQ. The CDR3 region is CASQDRVYEQYF. The CDR3 DNA follows: TGTGCCAGTCAGGACAGGGTCTACGAGCAGTACTTC.

This clonotype was detected a few times. The rearrangement uses TRBV27 and TRBJ1-2, with D unclear. The CDR3 length is 13 residues. V was trimmed by 5 bases and J by 3 bases, leaving 10 bases between them. CDR1 is MNHEY and CDR2 is SMNVEV in the germline V gene (reference sequence). The CDR3 sequence is CASSPLEDYGYTF. The DNA for the CDR3 is TGTGCCAGCAGTCCGCTGGAGGACTATGGCTACACCTTC.

On this clonotype: A read error may explain this, as a much larger clone is one base away. The rearrangement links TRBV5-1 to TRBJ2-5, with D perhaps matching TRBD2 (7 bases). The CDR3 spans 15 residues. Germline CDR1 is SGHRS and CDR2 is YFSETQ. DNA of the CDR3: TGCGCCAGCAGCTCTCTGGGGGGGCGACAAGAGACCCGGTACTTC. Residues: CASSSLGGRQETRYF.

As regards this clonotype: The junction and the germline gene differ at one end; a read error may be behind it. This chain links TRBV7-8 with TRBJ1-2; D ambiguous. The CDR3 spans 15 residues. Germline CDR1 reads SGHVS; CDR2 reads FQNEAQ. CDR3 loop: CASGLAMAVNYGYTF. In nucleotides, the CDR3 is TGTGCCAGCGGCTTAGCGATGGCAGTAAACTATGGCTACACCTTC.

This clonotype was recorded a few times. J is TRBJ1-6 and V is TRBV20-1; D remains ambiguous. Germline V gives CDR1 DFQATT, CDR2 SNEGSKA (reference sequence). V dropped 4 bases and J dropped 12 bases, with 1 base sitting between them. CDR3 length: 8 residues. The CDR3 DNA follows: TGCAGTGCTATACCCCTCCACTTT. Translating it yields CSAIPLHF.

This clonotype was seen at least ten times. CDR3 DNA: TGTGCCAGCATCCGGGGGGAGAGAGAGACCCAGTACTTC. Its protein product is CASIRGERETQYF. The gene calls are TRBV6-1 and TRBJ2-5; 7 bases align to TRBD2. V lost 7 bases to trimming and J lost 4 bases; unmatched junction nucleotides: 6. Germline CDR1 reads MNHNS; CDR2 reads SASEGT. The CDR3 is 13 residues long.

This clonotype was counted many times. The chain links TRBV6-5 to TRBJ2-7; no reliable D call. CDR1 MNHEY and CDR2 SVGAGI come from the germline V gene. V dropped 5 bases and J dropped 7 bases, with 15 bases sitting between them. This CDR3 spans 13 amino acids. The CDR3: CASSASPSIEQYF. The CDR3 nucleotides read TGTGCCAGCAGTGCCTCCCCCTCGATTGAGCAGTACTTC.

This clonotype was found many times. The rearrangement links TRBV5-1 to TRBJ1-4; no firm D call. V lost 2 bases to trimming and J lost 0 bases, with 8 bases between them. The CDR3 extends over 15 amino acids. Germline-derived CDR1 and CDR2 are SGHRS and YFSETQ. The CDR3 DNA sequence: TGCGCCAGCAGCTTCCGTTCAGCAACTAATGAAAAACTGTTTTTT. Residues: CASSFRSATNEKLFF.

This clonotype was detected many times. The V gene is TRBV5-5, the J gene TRBJ1-2; a possible D gene is TRBD1 (5 bases). In germline, CDR1 is SGHKS, CDR2 YYEKEE (reference sequence). CDR3 length: 13 amino acids. Deletions cut 2 bases from V and 5 bases from J, with 10 bases between. The CDR3 loop reads CASSFGEGYGYTF. For the CDR3, the DNA is TGTGCCAGCAGCTTTGGGGAGGGGTATGGCTACACCTTC. The variable domain in full, with the rest retrieved from reference TRBV5-5 and TRBJ1-2, is DAGVTQSPTHLIKTRGQQVTLRCSPISGHKSVSWYQQVLGQGPQFIFQYYEKEERGRGNFPDRFSARQFPNYSSELNVNALLLGDSALYLCASSFGEGYGYTFGSGTRLTVV.

The rearrangement links TRBV20-1 to TRBJ1-1; no firm D call. This CDR3 is built from 15 residues. V lost 0 bases and J lost 1, with 12 bases in between. The V gene's germline CDR1 is DFQATT and CDR2 SNEGSKA (reference sequence). The DNA for the CDR3 is TGCAGTGCTAGAGATCTCGGCAGATCGAACACTGAAGCTTTCTTT. Encoded protein: CSARDLGRSNTEAFF.

In this sample, this clonotype turned up many times. The chain is built from TRBV5-8 and TRBJ2-2; maybe TRBD1 (7 bases). CDR3 size: 15 residues. Looked up from germline, CDR1 is SGHTS and CDR2 is YDEGEE. V dropped 5 bases and J dropped 6 bases, with 17 bases sitting between them. The DNA for the CDR3 is TGTGCCAGCAGATTCAGGGGGGCCCCTTCCGGGGAGCTGTTTTTT. This translates into CASRFRGAPSGELFF.